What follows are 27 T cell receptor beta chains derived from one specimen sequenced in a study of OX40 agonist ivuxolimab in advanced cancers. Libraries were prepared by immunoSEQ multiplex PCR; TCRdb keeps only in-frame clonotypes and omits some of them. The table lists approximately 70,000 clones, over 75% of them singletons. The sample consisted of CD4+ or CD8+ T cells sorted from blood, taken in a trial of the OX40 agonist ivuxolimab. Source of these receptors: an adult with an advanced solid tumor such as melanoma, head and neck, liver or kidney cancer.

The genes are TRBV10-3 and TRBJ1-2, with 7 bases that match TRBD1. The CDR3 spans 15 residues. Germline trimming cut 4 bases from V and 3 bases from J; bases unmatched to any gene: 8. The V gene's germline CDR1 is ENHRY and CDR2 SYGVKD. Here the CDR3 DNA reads TGTGCCATCAGTGCTCAGGGGGGTGGGTACTATGGCTACACCTTC. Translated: CAISAQGGGYYGYTF.

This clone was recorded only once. The CDR3 sequence is CASSESGTPYEQYF. The CDR3 coding sequence is TGCGCCAGCAGTGAGTCGGGGACCCCCTACGAGCAGTACTTC. The chain employs TRBV10-1 and TRBJ2-7, with D perhaps being TRBD1 or TRBD2 (5 bases each). The CDR3 is 14 residues long. V dropped 0 bases and J dropped 2 bases, with 8 bases sitting between them. Germline V gene sequence: CDR1 WNHNN, CDR2 SYGVQD (reference sequence).

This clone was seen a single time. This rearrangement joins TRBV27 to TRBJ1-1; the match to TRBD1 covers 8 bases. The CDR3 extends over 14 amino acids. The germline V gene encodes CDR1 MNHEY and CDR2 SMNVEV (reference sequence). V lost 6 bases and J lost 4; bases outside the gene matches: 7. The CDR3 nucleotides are TGTGCCAGCAGCTTCCAGGGGGCCTTCACTGAAGCTTTCTTT. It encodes CASSFQGAFTEAFF.

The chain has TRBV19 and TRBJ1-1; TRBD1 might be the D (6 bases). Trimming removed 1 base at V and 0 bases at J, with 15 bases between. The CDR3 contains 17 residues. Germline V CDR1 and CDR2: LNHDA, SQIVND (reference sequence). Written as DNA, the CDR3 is TGTGCCAGTAGTATAGGCCTCATCAGGGGCATGAACACTGAAGCTTTCTTT. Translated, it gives CASSIGLIRGMNTEAFF.

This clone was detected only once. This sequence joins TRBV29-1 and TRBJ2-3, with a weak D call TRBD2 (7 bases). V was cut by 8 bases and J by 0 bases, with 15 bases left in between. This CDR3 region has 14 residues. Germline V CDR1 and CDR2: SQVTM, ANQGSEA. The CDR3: CSTHGGHSTDTQYF. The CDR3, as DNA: TGCAGCACCCACGGGGGGCATAGCACAGATACGCAGTATTTT.

The CDR3 sequence is CASSLGTFGNTIYF. The CDR3 nucleotides are TGTGCCAGCAGTTTAGGCACCTTTGGAAACACCATATATTTT. The chain combines TRBV28 with TRBJ1-3; D call uncertain. The germline V and J ends were trimmed by 2 bases and 3 bases, with 8 bases remaining between them. The CDR3 sequence is 14 residues long. CDR1 and CDR2 from the germline V gene are MDHEN and SYDVKM.

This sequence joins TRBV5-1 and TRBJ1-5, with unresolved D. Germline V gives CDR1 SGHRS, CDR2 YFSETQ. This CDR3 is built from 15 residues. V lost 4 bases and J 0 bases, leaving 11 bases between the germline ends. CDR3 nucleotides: TGCGCCAGCAGCCCCGTACCTGCTAGCAATCAGCCCCAGCATTTT. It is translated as CASSPVPASNQPQHF.

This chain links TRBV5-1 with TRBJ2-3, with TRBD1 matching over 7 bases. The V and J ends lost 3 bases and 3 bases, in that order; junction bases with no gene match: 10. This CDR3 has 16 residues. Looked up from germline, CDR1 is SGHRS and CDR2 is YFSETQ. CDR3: CASSSPTGVSTDTQYF. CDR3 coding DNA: TGCGCCAGCAGCTCCCCTACAGGGGTATCGACAGATACGCAGTATTTT.

CDR3 protein: CATSRDRTYEQYF. CDR3 sequence (DNA): TGTGCCACCAGCAGAGACAGGACGTACGAGCAGTACTTC. V gene TRBV15 combines with J gene TRBJ2-7; no firm D call. Germline CDR1 and CDR2: LNHNV and YYDKDF (reference sequence). This CDR3 has 13 amino acids. Deletions cut 0 bases from V and 4 bases from J, with 7 bases between.

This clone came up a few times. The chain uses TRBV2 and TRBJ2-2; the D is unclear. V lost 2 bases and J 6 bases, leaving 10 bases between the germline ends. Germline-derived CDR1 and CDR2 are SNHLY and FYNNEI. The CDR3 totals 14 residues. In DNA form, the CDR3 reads TGTGCCAGCAGTGAAAATTGGGTTTCCGGGGAGCTGTTTTTT. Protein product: CASSENWVSGELFF.

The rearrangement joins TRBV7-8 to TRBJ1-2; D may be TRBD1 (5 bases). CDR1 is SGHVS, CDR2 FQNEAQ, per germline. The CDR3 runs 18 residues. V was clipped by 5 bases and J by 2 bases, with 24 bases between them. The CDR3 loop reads CASSARQFGFAPNYGYTF. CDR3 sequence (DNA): TGTGCCAGCAGCGCCCGACAGTTTGGATTCGCACCCAACTATGGCTACACCTTC.

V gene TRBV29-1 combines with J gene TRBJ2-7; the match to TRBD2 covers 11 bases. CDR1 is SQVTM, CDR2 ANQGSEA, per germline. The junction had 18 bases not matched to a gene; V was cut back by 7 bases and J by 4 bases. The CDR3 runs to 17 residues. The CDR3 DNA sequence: TGCAGCGCGGGGGGACTTTCAGGAATAGCGGGAGGGTACGAGCAGTACTTC. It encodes CSAGGLSGIAGGYEQYF.

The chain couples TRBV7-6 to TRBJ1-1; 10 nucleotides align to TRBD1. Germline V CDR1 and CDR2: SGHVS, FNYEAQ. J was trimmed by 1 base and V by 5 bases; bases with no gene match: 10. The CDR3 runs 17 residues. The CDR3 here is CASSQTRTGGRNTEAFF. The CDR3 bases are TGTGCCAGCAGCCAAACCAGGACAGGGGGACGGAACACTGAAGCTTTCTTT.

The CDR3 protein is CASSPRQGTYEQYF. The CDR3 nucleotides read TGTGCCAGCTCACCAAGACAGGGGACCTACGAGCAGTACTTC. V gene TRBV18 combines with J gene TRBJ2-7; 8 bases line up with TRBD1. Germline values: CDR1 KGHSH, CDR2 LQKENI. The ends lost 2 bases at V and 2 bases at J; junction bases unmatched: 2. There are 14 residues in the CDR3. The full variable domain, rest sourced from reference TRBV18 and TRBJ2-7, is NAGVMQNPRHLVRRRGQEARLRCSPMKGHSHVYWYRQLPEEGLKFMVYLQKENIIDESGMPKERFSAEFPKEGPSILRIQQVVRGDSAAYFCASSPRQGTYEQYFGPGTRLTVT.

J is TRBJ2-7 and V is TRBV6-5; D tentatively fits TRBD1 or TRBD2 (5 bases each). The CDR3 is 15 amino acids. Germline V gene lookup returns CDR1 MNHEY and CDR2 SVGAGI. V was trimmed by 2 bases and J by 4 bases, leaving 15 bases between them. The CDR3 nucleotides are TGTGCCAGCAGTTACGGCCAGGGAGAGGGTTACGAGCAGTACTTC. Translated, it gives CASSYGQGEGYEQYF.

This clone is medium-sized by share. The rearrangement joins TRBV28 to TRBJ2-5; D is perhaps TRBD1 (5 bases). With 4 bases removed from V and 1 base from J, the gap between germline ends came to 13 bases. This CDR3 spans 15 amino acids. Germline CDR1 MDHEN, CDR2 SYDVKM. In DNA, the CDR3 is TGTGCCAGCAGTTCCCCAGGGATCCCCCAAGAGACCCAGTACTTC. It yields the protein CASSSPGIPQETQYF. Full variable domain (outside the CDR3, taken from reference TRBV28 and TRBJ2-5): DVKVTQSSRYLVKRTGEKVFLECVQDMDHENMFWYRQDPGLGLRLIYFSYDVKMKEKGDIPEGYSVSREKKERFSLILESASTNQTSMYLCASSSPGIPQETQYFGPGTRLLVL.

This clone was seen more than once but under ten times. The CDR3 reads CAISESPLAGVETQYF. The DNA for the CDR3 is TGTGCCATCAGTGAGTCGCCCCTAGCGGGAGTAGAGACCCAGTACTTC. The chain combines TRBV10-3 with TRBJ2-5; TRBD2 agrees at 10 bases. Losses at the gene ends were 0 bases for V and 4 bases for J; bases not matched to a gene: 5. The CDR3 is 16 residues long. Germline V CDR1 and CDR2: ENHRY, SYGVKD.

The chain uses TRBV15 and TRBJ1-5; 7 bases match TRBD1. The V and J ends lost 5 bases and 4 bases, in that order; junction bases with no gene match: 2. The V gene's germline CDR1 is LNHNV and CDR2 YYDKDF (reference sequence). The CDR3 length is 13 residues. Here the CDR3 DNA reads TGTGCCACCAGCCCACAGGGGAATCAGCCCCAGCATTTT. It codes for CATSPQGNQPQHF.

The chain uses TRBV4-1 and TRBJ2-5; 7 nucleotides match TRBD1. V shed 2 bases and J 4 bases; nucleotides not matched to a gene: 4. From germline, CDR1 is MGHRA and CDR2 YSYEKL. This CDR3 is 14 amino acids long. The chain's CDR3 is CASSQRRGLETQYF. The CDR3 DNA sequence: TGCGCCAGCAGCCAACGAAGGGGGCTAGAGACCCAGTACTTC.

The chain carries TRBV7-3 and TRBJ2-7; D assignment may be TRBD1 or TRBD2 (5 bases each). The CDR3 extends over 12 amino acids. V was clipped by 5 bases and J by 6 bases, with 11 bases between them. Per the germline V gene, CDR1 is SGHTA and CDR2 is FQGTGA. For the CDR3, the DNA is TGTGCCAGCAGCAGGCCTGGGGGCGAGCAGTACTTC. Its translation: CASSRPGGEQYF.

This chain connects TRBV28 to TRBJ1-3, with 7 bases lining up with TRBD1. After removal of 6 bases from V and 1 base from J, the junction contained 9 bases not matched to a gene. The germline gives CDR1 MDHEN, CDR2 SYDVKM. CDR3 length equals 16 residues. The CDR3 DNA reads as TGTGCCAGCAGCCGACCGACAGGGAGGTCTGGAAACACCATATATTTT. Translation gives CASSRPTGRSGNTIYF.

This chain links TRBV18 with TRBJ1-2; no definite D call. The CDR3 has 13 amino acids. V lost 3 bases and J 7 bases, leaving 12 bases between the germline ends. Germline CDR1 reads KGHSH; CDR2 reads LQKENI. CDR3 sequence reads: CASSPTGEGGYTF. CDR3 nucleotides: TGTGCCAGCTCACCCACCGGCGAGGGTGGCTACACCTTC.

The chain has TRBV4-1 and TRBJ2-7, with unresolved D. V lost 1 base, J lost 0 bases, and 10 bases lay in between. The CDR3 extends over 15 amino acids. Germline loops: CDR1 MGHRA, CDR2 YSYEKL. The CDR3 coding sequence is TGCGCCAGCAGCCAAGCCCAACTCAGCTCCTACGAGCAGTACTTC. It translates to CASSQAQLSSYEQYF.

CDR3 bases: TGTGCCAGCATTGCCTCTAAGGGGTCACCCCTCCACTTT. Protein sequence: CASIASKGSPLHF. J is TRBJ1-6 and V is TRBV6-5; the D gene is possibly TRBD1 (5 bases). CDR1 MNHEY and CDR2 SVGAGI come from the germline V gene. With 7 bases removed from V and 10 bases from J, the gap between germline ends came to 14 bases. There are 13 residues in the CDR3.

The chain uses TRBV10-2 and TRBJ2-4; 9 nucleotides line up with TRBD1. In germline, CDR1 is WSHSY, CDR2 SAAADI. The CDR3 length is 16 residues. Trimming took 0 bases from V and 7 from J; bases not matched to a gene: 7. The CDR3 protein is CASSESGGQGFNIQYF. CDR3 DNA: TGCGCCAGCAGTGAGTCTGGGGGACAGGGTTTCAACATTCAGTACTTC.

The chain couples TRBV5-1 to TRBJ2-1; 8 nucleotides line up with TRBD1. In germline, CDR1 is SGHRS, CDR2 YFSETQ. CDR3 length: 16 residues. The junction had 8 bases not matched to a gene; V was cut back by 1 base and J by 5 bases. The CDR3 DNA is TGCGCCAGCAGCTTGTCCCCGGGACAGGCCAACAATGAGCAGTTCTTC. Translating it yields CASSLSPGQANNEQFF.

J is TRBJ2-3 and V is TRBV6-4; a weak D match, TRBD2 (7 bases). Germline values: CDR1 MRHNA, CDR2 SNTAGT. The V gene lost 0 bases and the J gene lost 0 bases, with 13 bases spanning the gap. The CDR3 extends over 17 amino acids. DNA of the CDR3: TGTGCCAGCAGTGACTCGGGCGGGGGCTTTAGCACAGATACGCAGTATTTT. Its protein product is CASSDSGGGFSTDTQYF.